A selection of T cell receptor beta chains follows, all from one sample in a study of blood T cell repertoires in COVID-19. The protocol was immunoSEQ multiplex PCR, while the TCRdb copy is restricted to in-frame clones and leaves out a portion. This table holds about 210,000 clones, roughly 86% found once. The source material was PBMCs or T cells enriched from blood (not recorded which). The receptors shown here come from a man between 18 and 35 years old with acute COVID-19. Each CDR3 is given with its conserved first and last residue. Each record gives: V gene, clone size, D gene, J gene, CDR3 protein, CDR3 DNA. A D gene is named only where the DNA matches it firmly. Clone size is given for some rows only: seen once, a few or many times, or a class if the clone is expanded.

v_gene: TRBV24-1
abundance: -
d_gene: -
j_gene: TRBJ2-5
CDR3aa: CATSGWGETTLQETQYF
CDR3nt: TGTGCCACCAGTGGCTGGGGGGAAACAACACTACAAGAGACCCAGTACTTC

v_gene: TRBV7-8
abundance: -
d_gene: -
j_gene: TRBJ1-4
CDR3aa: CASSPSRFNEKLFF
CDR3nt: TGTGCCAGCAGCCCCTCCAGGTTTAATGAAAAACTGTTTTTT

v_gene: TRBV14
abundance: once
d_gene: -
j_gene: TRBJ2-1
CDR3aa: CASSQQDRLTEQFF
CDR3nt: TGTGCCAGCAGCCAACAAGACCGACTGACTGAGCAGTTCTTC

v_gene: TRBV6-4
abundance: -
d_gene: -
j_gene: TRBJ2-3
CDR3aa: CASSDSGQDTQYF
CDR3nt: TGTGCCAGCAGTGACTCAGGACAAGATACGCAGTATTTT

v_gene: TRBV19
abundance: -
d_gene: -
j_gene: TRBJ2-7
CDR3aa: CASSVTNYEQYF
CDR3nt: TGTGCCAGTAGTGTGACTAACTACGAGCAGTACTTC

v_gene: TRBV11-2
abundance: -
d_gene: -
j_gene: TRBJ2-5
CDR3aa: CASSFRGLETQYF
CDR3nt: TGTGCCAGCAGCTTCCGGGGGTTGGAGACCCAGTACTTC

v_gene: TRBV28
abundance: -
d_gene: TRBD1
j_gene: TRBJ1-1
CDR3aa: CASSFWDRGTEAFF
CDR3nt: TGTGCCAGCAGTTTCTGGGACAGGGGCACTGAAGCTTTCTTT

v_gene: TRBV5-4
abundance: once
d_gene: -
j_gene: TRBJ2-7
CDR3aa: CASSQLDSYEQYF
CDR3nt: TGTGCCAGCAGCCAACTTGACAGCTACGAGCAGTACTTC

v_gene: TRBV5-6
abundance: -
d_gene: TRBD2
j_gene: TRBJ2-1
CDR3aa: CASCSGTSAYNEQFF
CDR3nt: TGTGCCAGCTGCTCCGGGACTAGCGCCTACAATGAGCAGTTCTTC

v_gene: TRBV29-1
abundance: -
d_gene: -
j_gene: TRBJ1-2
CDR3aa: CSVEDRRDFSNYGYTF
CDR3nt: TGCAGCGTTGAAGATCGCCGGGACTTTTCCAACTATGGCTACACCTTC

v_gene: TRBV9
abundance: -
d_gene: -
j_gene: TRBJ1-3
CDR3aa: CASSPSGPRGNTIYF
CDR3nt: TGTGCCAGCAGCCCCTCGGGTCCTAGGGGAAACACCATATATTTT

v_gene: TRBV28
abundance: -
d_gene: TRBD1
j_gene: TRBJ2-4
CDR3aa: CASSSGQGADIQYF
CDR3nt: TGTGCCAGCAGTTCCGGACAGGGGGCAGACATTCAGTACTTC

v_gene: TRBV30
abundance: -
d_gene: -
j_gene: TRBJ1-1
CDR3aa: CAWSPKAGHLNTEAFF
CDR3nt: TGTGCCTGGAGTCCAAAAGCGGGACACCTGAACACTGAAGCTTTCTTT

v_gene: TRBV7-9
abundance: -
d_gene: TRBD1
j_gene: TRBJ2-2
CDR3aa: CASSLVGQANAGELFF
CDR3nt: TGTGCCAGCAGCTTAGTAGGACAGGCGAACGCCGGGGAGCTGTTTTTT

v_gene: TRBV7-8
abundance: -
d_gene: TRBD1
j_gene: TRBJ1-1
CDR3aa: CASGPRQGDRIAFF
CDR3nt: TGTGCCAGCGGCCCCCGACAGGGTGATCGAATAGCTTTCTTT

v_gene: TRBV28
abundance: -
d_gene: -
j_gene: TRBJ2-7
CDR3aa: CASSLPLAGLYEQYF
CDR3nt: TGTGCCAGCAGCCTTCCCCTGGCAGGGCTTTACGAGCAGTACTTC

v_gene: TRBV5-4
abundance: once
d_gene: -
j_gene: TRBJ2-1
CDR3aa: CASSSTYEQFF
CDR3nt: TGTGCCAGCAGCTCTACCTATGAGCAGTTCTTC

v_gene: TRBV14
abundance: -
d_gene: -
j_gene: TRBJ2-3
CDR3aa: CASSRVRHPSTDTQYF
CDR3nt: TGTGCCAGCAGCCGAGTACGTCATCCAAGCACAGATACGCAGTATTTT

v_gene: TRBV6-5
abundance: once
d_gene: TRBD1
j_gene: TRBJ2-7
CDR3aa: CASRGTGEHEQYF
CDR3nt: TGTGCCAGCAGGGGGACAGGGGAACACGAGCAGTACTTC

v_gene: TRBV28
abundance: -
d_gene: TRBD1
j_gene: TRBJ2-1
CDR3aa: CASRPGQGVYNEQFF
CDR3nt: TGTGCCAGCAGACCGGGACAGGGGGTCTACAATGAGCAGTTCTTC

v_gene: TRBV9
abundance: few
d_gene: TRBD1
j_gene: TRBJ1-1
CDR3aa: CASSPRTGMQAFF
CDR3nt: TGTGCCAGCAGCCCCCGGACAGGGATGCAAGCTTTCTTT

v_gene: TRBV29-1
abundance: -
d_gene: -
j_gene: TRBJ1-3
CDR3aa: CSVAGPSGNTIYF
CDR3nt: TGCAGCGTTGCAGGGCCCTCTGGAAACACCATATATTTT

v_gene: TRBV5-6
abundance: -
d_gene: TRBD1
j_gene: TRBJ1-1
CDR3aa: CASGGQGALNTEAFF
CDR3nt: TGTGCCAGCGGGGGACAGGGGGCCCTGAACACTGAAGCTTTCTTT